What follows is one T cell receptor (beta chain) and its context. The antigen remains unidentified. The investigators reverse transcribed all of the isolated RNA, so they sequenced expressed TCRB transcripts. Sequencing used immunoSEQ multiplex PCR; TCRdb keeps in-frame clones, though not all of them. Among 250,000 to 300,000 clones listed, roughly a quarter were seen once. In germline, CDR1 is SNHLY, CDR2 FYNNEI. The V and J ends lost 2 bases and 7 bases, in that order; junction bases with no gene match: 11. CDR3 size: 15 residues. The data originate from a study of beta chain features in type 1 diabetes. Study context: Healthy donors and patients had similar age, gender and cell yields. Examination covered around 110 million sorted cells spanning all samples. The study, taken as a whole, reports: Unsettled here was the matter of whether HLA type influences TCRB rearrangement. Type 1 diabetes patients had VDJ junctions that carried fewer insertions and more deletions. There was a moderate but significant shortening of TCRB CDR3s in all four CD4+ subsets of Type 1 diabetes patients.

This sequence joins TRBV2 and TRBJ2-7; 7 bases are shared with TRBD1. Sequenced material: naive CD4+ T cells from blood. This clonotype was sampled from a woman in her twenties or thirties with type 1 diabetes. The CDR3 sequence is CASSELRGQNSEQYF. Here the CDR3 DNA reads TGTGCCAGCAGTGAACTTAGGGGACAGAACTCGGAGCAGTACTTC.